What follows are 15 T cell receptor beta chains derived from one specimen sequenced in a study of tissue T cells after allogeneic stem cell transplantation. The time point was: mouse harvest day 14 after allogeneic transplant. The graft held 10^6 splenic CD5+ T cells and 10^7 T-cell-depleted bone marrow cells. The assay was immunoSEQ multiplex PCR, and TCRdb's table has in-frame clones only and misses some. The table shows thousands of clones, with 45% occurring only once. The sample comprised gut tissue. These receptors were collected from a female BALB/c mouse given C57BL/6 T cells with graft-versus-host disease after an allogeneic hematopoietic cell transplant.

About this clone: Germline and genes here are mouse. The CDR3 extends 1 residue past the end of the read, so its final part is completed from the germline J gene. The V and J genes are TRBV1 and TRBJ2-4, with TRBD2 matching over 8 bases. Trimming cost V 0 bases and J 3 bases; bases outside gene matches: 2. The CDR3 loop spans 15 amino acids. CDR1 NSQYPW and CDR2 LRSPGD come from the germline V gene (reference sequence). The sequenced CDR3 bases are TGCACCTGCAGTGCAGATTACTGGGGGCAAAACACCTTGTAC. Translated, it gives CTCSADYWGQNTLY. The whole CDR3 protein is CTCSADYWGQNTLYF.

Notes on this clone: The junction departs from germline at one end; a sequencing error may be responsible. Mouse names are used for the genes. The CDR3 end falls 1 residue outside the read, so it is completed with the germline J gene. V usage is TRBV16 and J usage is TRBJ2-5; 11 bases are shared with TRBD2. The CDR3 has 15 amino acids. Germline CDR1 SGHSA, CDR2 FRNQAP. The CDR3 spells CPSSPTGGAQDTQYF. CDR3 DNA, as far as it was read: TGTCCAAGCAGCCCCACTGGGGGGGCGCAAGACACCCAGTAC.

On this clone: At one of its ends the junction is not consistent with the germline gene, which may arise from a read error. Genes here carry mouse names. Read data end 1 residue before the CDR3 end; the end is taken from the germline J gene. The rearrangement links TRBV14 to TRBJ2-7; D not resolved. This CDR3 comprises 11 residues. The germline gives CDR1 SGHDT, CDR2 FRDEAV. CDR3 bases read: TGTGCCATCAGTCCCATTCATGAACAGTAC. Its translation: CAISPIHEQY. The entire CDR3 protein is CAISPIHEQYF.

A few counts support this clone. Genes here carry mouse names. Read sequence stops 1 residue before the CDR3 end, and the germline J gene provides the missing end. V and J are TRBV26 and TRBJ1-2; D unresolved. CDR1 is KGHPV and CDR2 is FQNQEV in the germline V gene (reference sequence). The V end was cut by 2 bases, the J end by 4 bases, with 11 bases between. CDR3 size: 14 residues. The DNA read from the CDR3 is TGTGCCAGCAGTCTGGGCCTTGCGGGCTCCGACTACACC. It codes for CASSLGLAGSDYT. The whole CDR3 is CASSLGLAGSDYTF.

Comment on this clone: Gene names are mouse gene names. Coverage ceases 1 residue before the CDR3 finishes, and the germline J gene fills in the end. This sequence joins TRBV29 and TRBJ1-3, with D unresolved. V was clipped by 5 bases and J by 4 bases, with 9 bases between them. The germline CDR1 and CDR2 sequences are MSHET and SYDVDS. The CDR3 has 13 amino acids. Partial CDR3 DNA: TGTGCTAGCAGTCCACAGAGGGGAAATACGCTCTAT. Translated: CASSPQRGNTLY. The entire CDR3 is CASSPQRGNTLYF.

This clone has a single count. The genes and germline here are from mouse. The read finishes 1 residue shy of the CDR3 end, and the germline J gene is used to complete it. V gene TRBV3 combines with J gene TRBJ2-3; 7 bases match TRBD2. V lost 5 bases, J lost 2 bases, and 10 bases stayed unmatched. The CDR3 is 16 amino acids. Germline-derived CDR1 and CDR2 are SNHLY and FYNGKV (reference sequence). CDR3 bases read: TGTGCCAGCAGCCTGAGTGGTGGGGGGTTTGCAGAAACGCTGTAT. Translated, it gives CASSLSGGGFAETLY. The whole CDR3 region reads CASSLSGGGFAETLYF.

Details on this clone: The gene names given are mouse names. The missing CDR3 end, 1 residue past where the read stops, is filled in from the germline J gene. This chain joins TRBV12-2 and TRBJ2-7; D uncertain. V was shortened by 0 bases and J by 6 bases, with 8 bases between the two germline ends. CDR1 is SGHLS and CDR2 is HYDKME in the germline V gene. This CDR3 is built from 12 residues. The CDR3 here is CASSLGSLEQYF. The part of the CDR3 DNA that was read is TGTGCCAGCTCTCTCGGCAGTCTTGAACAGTAC.

Comment on this clone: Germline and genes: mouse. The CDR3 extends 1 residue past the end of the read, so its final part is completed from the germline J gene. This rearrangement joins TRBV26 to TRBJ1-2, with D unresolved. The CDR3 totals 14 residues. Germline CDR1 and CDR2: KGHPV and FQNQEV (reference sequence). V lost 0 bases, J lost 1 base, and 6 bases lay in between. The chain's CDR3 is CASSLSPGNSDYTF. CDR3 DNA (partial): TGTGCCAGCAGTCTGTCGCCAGGAAACTCCGACTACACC. The whole variable domain, filled in from reference TRBV26 and TRBJ1-2, reads NSKVIQTPRYLVKGQGQKAKMRCIPEKGHPVVFWYQQNKNNEFKFLINFQNQEVLQQIDMTEKRFSAECPSNSPCSLEIQSSEAGDSALYLCASSLSPGNSDYTFGSGTRLLVI.

This clone is termed large. The gene names given are mouse names. Read data end 1 residue before the CDR3 end; the end is taken from the germline J gene. The chain has TRBV26 and TRBJ2-7; 7 positions agree with TRBD2. V dropped 8 bases and J dropped 0; count of bases not matched to a gene: 4. Germline lookup yields CDR1 KGHPV and CDR2 FQNQEV (reference sequence). This CDR3 is 13 amino acids long. The CDR3 sequence: CASGGGSSYEQYF. The CDR3 DNA, read in part, is TGTGCCAGCGGGGGGGGGAGCTCCTATGAACAGTAC.

About this clone: The gene symbols are mouse symbols. The missing CDR3 end, 1 residue past where the read stops, is filled in from the germline J gene. The V gene is TRBV26, the J gene TRBJ1-6, with a tentative D call TRBD1 (6 bases). TRBJ1-6 is annotated as an ORF whose role is uncertain. The length of the CDR3 is 13 residues. Trimming removed 6 bases from V and 5 bases from J, with 8 bases in between. Germline loops: CDR1 KGHPV, CDR2 FQNQEV (reference sequence). Incomplete CDR3 DNA: TGTGCCAGCAGCCGGGACAATAATTCGCCCCTCTAC. Amino acid sequence: CASSRDNNSPLY. The CDR3 reads in full as CASSRDNNSPLYF.

This clone has a handful of counts. Germline and genes: mouse. The observed sequence ends 1 residue before the CDR3 terminus, with the missing tail filled in from the germline J gene. The chain couples TRBV12-1 to TRBJ2-7, with 12 bases matching TRBD2. The CDR3 consists of 14 residues. In germline, CDR1 is SGHSN, CDR2 HYEKVE. Trimming cost V 3 bases and J 7 bases; bases outside gene matches: 6. The CDR3 loop reads CASSWTGGVKEQYF. CDR3 DNA (partial): TGTGCCAGCTCTTGGACTGGGGGGGTGAAGGAACAGTAC.

This clone occurred a few times. Gene names follow the mouse nomenclature. CDR3 bases read: TGTGCCAGCAGGTTTGACACGAACTATGCTGAGCAGTTC. Translation gives CASRFDTNYAEQF. The entire CDR3 protein reads CASRFDTNYAEQFF. This sequence joins TRBV26 and TRBJ2-1; D is unresolved. The read comes to an end 1 residue before the CDR3 does, leaving the germline J gene to fill in the end. From germline, CDR1 is KGHPV and CDR2 FQNQEV (reference sequence). V lost 6 bases and J lost 1, with 10 bases in between. The CDR3 runs 14 residues.

This clone was seen only a few times. The genes and germline here are from mouse. The CDR3 reads CASSRRVNQDTQYF. The CDR3 DNA, read in part, is TGTGCCAGCAGCCGCAGGGTTAACCAAGACACCCAGTAC. V usage is TRBV26 and J usage is TRBJ2-5, with D perhaps TRBD1 (5 bases). Coverage ceases 1 residue before the CDR3 finishes, and the germline J gene fills in the end. Trimming shortened V by 6 bases and J by 0 bases, and 10 bases separated the two germline ends. This CDR3 contains 14 residues. Germline CDR1 and CDR2: KGHPV and FQNQEV (reference sequence).

This clone was detected only a few times. Gene names are mouse gene names. The CDR3 end lies 1 residue beyond the end of the read and is filled in from the germline J gene. The rearrangement uses TRBV13-3 and TRBJ2-7; no clear D. V lost 0 bases and J 0 bases, leaving 4 bases between the germline ends. This CDR3 has 13 residues. CDR1 is NNHDY and CDR2 is SYVADS in the germline V gene. The CDR3 DNA, read in part, is TGTGCCAGCAGTGATGGGTTCTCCTATGAACAGTAC. Translated: CASSDGFSYEQY. In full, the CDR3 reads CASSDGFSYEQYF.

With regard to this clone: All gene names here are mouse names. CDR3 in amino acids: CASSLENWGYEQYF. The CDR3 DNA, read in part, is TGTGCCAGCTCTCTCGAAAACTGGGGGTATGAACAGTAC. This chain joins TRBV12-2 and TRBJ2-7, with 8 bases that match TRBD2. The read ends 1 residue before the CDR3 terminus; that terminus is restored from the germline J gene. This CDR3 contains 14 residues. From germline, CDR1 is SGHLS and CDR2 HYDKME. With V trimmed by 0 bases and J by 4 bases, 4 bases remained unmatched.